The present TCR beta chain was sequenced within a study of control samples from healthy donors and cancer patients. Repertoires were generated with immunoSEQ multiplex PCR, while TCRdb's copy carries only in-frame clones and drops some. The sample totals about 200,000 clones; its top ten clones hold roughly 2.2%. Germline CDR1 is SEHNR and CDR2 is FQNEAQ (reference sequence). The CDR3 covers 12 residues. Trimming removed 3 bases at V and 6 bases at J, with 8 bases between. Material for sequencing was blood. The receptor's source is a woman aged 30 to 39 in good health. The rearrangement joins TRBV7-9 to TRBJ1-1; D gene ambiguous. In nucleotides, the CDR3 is TGTGCCAGCAGCTTTGGTCGGGCTGAAGCTTTCTTT. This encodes CASSFGRAEAFF.